These 16 T cell receptor beta chains were all obtained from the same sample, sequenced in a study of OX40 agonist ivuxolimab in advanced cancers. The method was immunoSEQ multiplex PCR; TCRdb's version includes in-frame clones alone and lacks a portion of them. This table holds some 58,000 clones, 70% to 90% found once. Sample: CD4+ or CD8+ T cells sorted from blood, taken in a trial of the OX40 agonist ivuxolimab. These receptors were collected from an adult with an advanced solid tumor such as melanoma, head and neck, liver or kidney cancer.

The chain is built from TRBV7-2 and TRBJ1-1, with a weak D call TRBD1 (6 bases). The germline V and J ends were trimmed by 3 bases and 4 bases, with 12 bases remaining between them. The germline CDR1 and CDR2 sequences are SGHTA and FQGNSA. The CDR3 has 14 amino acids. The CDR3 loop reads CASSLDSWGTEAFF. Written as DNA, the CDR3 is TGTGCCAGCAGCTTGGACAGCTGGGGCACTGAAGCTTTCTTT.

This rearrangement joins TRBV6-1 to TRBJ2-4; D ambiguous. The CDR3 contains 16 residues. Germline CDR1 and CDR2: MNHNS and SASEGT. The germline V and J ends were trimmed by 3 bases and 0 bases, with 12 bases remaining between them. The CDR3 sequence is CASSDLPRVAKNIQYF. The CDR3 nucleotides read TGTGCCAGCAGTGATCTTCCTAGGGTAGCCAAAAACATTCAGTACTTC.

The rearrangement links TRBV5-1 to TRBJ2-2, with D unclear. CDR1 is SGHRS, CDR2 YFSETQ, per germline. This CDR3 is 16 amino acids long. Trimming stripped 0 bases from V and 1 base from J, with 10 bases between. The CDR3 sequence: CASSLVASGNTGELFF. As DNA, the CDR3 is TGCGCCAGCAGCTTGGTCGCGTCAGGGAACACCGGGGAGCTGTTTTTT.

The CDR3 protein is CASSPPHVPYEQYF. CDR3 DNA sequence: TGTGCCAGCTCACCACCACACGTACCCTACGAGCAGTACTTC. V is TRBV18 and J is TRBJ2-7, with D uncertain. This CDR3 comprises 14 residues. Trimming took 0 bases from V and 2 from J, leaving 8 bases between them. The germline V gene encodes CDR1 KGHSH and CDR2 LQKENI.

The chain employs TRBV7-2 and TRBJ2-5, with D possibly TRBD1 on 6 matching bases. Germline values: CDR1 SGHTA, CDR2 FQGNSA. The CDR3 has 14 residues. Trimming cost V 4 bases and J 4 bases, with 13 bases left between them. The CDR3: CASSSQGLGETQYF. As DNA, the CDR3 is TGTGCCAGCAGCTCACAGGGTTTGGGAGAGACCCAGTACTTC.

V usage is TRBV5-1 and J usage is TRBJ1-2; TRBD1 matches 8 bases. Germline V CDR1 and CDR2: SGHRS, YFSETQ. This CDR3 region has 13 residues. After removal of 3 bases from V and 8 bases from J, the junction contained 6 bases not matched to a gene. In DNA form, the CDR3 reads TGCGCCAGCAGCTCGACAGGGGATTACGGCTACACCTTC. Its translation: CASSSTGDYGYTF.

V is TRBV28 and J is TRBJ1-1; tentative D call: TRBD1 (6 bases). V shed 7 bases and J shed 5 bases, with 17 bases lying between them. The CDR3 is 14 amino acids. The V gene's germline CDR1 is MDHEN and CDR2 SYDVKM. CDR3 sequence reads: CASTTRQAGTEAFF. DNA of the CDR3: TGTGCCAGCACCACCCGACAGGCTGGGACTGAAGCTTTCTTT.

V is TRBV27 and J is TRBJ2-1; 9 positions agree with TRBD2. V lost 2 bases and J lost 1; bases outside the gene matches: 6. The germline gives CDR1 MNHEY, CDR2 SMNVEV (reference sequence). The CDR3 is made up of 17 amino acids. As DNA, the CDR3 is TGTGCCAGCAGTTTAAAGACTAGCGGAGGATCCTACAATGAGCAGTTCTTC. This sequence encodes CASSLKTSGGSYNEQFF.

The rearrangement links TRBV9 to TRBJ2-7; 8 nucleotides align to TRBD2. The V gene end was trimmed by 5 bases and the J gene end by 4 bases; junction bases not matched to a gene: 14. This CDR3 comprises 16 residues. Germline V gene sequence: CDR1 SGDLS, CDR2 YYNGEE. CDR3 in DNA: TGTGCCAGCAGTCGACTGAAGAGTAGCGGGACATACGAGCAGTACTTC. This encodes CASSRLKSSGTYEQYF.

The rearrangement uses TRBV6-1 and TRBJ2-1; maybe TRBD2 (6 bases). This CDR3 has 12 residues. The V and J ends lost 6 bases and 7 bases respectively, with 10 bases between them. The germline V gene encodes CDR1 MNHNS and CDR2 SASEGT. The CDR3 nucleotides read TGTGCCAGCAGACGGGACTTTAATGAGCAGTTCTTC. This sequence encodes CASRRDFNEQFF.

The chain combines TRBV5-1 with TRBJ2-1; no definite D call. The CDR3 has 16 residues. Per germline, CDR1 SGHRS and CDR2 YFSETQ. Trimming shortened V by 5 bases and J by 4 bases, and 19 bases separated the two germline ends. CDR3 protein: CASRSPRAERYNEQFF. As DNA, the CDR3 is TGCGCCAGCAGATCCCCTCGCGCGGAGCGATACAATGAGCAGTTCTTC.

This rearrangement joins TRBV4-2 to TRBJ1-3; D might be TRBD1 (5 bases). Germline V gives CDR1 LGHNA, CDR2 YNFKEQ. The CDR3 extends over 16 amino acids. Trimming took 0 bases from V and 4 from J, leaving 13 bases between them. CDR3 region: CASSQDSGRYGNTIYF. CDR3 coding DNA: TGTGCCAGCAGCCAAGATTCAGGGAGATACGGAAACACCATATATTTT.

This chain joins TRBV6-1 and TRBJ2-7; tentatively, D is TRBD1 (5 bases). This CDR3 is 15 amino acids long. V shed 1 base and J shed 1 base, with 11 bases lying between them. Germline CDR1 reads MNHNS; CDR2 reads SASEGT. For the CDR3, the DNA is TGTGCCAGCAGTGAAGGGGCAGGGTCATCCTACGAGCAGTACTTC. Protein sequence: CASSEGAGSSYEQYF.

The chain couples TRBV5-1 to TRBJ2-1; D is perhaps TRBD1 or TRBD2 (5 bases each). V was cut by 4 bases and J by 4 bases, with 12 bases left in between. Germline CDR1 and CDR2: SGHRS and YFSETQ. The CDR3 loop spans 14 amino acids. CDR3 region: CASSRQGPYNEQFF. Here the CDR3 DNA reads TGCGCCAGCAGCCGGCAGGGACCGTACAATGAGCAGTTCTTC.

The chain carries TRBV15 and TRBJ1-2; D unclear. V lost 0 bases to trimming and J lost 2 bases, with 7 bases between them. Per germline, CDR1 LNHNV and CDR2 YYDKDF (reference sequence). The CDR3 contains 14 residues. CDR3 residues: CATSRDWENYGYTF. DNA for the CDR3: TGTGCCACCAGCAGAGATTGGGAGAACTATGGCTACACCTTC.

The chain joins TRBV5-6 to TRBJ1-1; tentative D call: TRBD1 (6 bases). The V and J ends lost 4 bases and 4 bases respectively, with 14 bases between them. CDR3 length: 14 amino acids. Germline loops: CDR1 SGHDT, CDR2 YYEEEE. DNA of the CDR3: TGTGCCAGCAGCCCGCTCCAGGGGACCACTGAAGCTTTCTTT. This sequence encodes CASSPLQGTTEAFF.